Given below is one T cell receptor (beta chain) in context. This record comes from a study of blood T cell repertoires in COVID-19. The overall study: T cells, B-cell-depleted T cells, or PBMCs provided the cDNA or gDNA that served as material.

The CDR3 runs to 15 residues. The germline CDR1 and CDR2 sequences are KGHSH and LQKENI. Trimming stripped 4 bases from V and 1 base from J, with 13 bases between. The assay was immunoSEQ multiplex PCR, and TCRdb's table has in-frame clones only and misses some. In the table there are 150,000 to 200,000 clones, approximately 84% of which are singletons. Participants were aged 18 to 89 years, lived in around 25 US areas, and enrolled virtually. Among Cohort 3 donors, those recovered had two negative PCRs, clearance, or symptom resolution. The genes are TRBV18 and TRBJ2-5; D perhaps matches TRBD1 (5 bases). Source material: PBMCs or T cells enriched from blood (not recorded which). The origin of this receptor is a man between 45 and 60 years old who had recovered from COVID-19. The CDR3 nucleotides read TGTGCCAGCTCACGTCCAGGGATCCGCCAAGAGACCCAGTACTTC. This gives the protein CASSRPGIRQETQYF. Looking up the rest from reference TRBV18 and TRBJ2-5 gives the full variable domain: NAGVMQNPRHLVRRRGQEARLRCSPMKGHSHVYWYRQLPEEGLKFMVYLQKENIIDESGMPKERFSAEFPKEGPSILRIQQVVRGDSAAYFCASSRPGIRQETQYFGPGTRLLVL.